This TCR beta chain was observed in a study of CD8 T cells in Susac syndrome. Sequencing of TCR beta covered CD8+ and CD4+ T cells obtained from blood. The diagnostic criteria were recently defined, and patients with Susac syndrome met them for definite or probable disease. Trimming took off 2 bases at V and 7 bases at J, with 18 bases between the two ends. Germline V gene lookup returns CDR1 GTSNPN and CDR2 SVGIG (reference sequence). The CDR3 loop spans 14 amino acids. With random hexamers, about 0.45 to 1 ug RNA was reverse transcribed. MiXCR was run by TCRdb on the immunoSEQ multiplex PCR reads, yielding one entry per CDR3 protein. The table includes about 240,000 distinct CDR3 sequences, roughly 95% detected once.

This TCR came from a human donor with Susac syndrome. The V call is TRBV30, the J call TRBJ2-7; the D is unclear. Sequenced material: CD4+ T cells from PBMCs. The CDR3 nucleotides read TGTGCCTGGAGTTTCCCGCCGGGTGTACGTGAGCAGTACTTC. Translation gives CAWSFPPGVREQYF.